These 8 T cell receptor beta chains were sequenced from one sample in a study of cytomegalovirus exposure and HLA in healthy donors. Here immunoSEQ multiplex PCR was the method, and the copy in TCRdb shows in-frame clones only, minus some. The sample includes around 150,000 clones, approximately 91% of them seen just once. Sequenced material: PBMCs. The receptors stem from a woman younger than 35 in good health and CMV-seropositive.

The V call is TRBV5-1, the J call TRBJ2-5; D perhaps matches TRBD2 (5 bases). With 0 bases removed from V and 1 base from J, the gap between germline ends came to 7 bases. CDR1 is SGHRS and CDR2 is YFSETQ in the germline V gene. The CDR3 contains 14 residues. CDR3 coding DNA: TGCGCCAGCAGCTTGGCCGGAGGCCAAGAGACCCAGTACTTC. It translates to CASSLAGGQETQYF.

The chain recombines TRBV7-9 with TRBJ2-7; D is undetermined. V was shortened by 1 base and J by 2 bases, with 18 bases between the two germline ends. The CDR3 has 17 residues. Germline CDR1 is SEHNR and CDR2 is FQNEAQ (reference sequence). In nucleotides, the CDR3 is TGTGCCAGCAGCTTAGGGGTAGAGGTTAAATCCCCCTACGAGCAGTACTTC. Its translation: CASSLGVEVKSPYEQYF.

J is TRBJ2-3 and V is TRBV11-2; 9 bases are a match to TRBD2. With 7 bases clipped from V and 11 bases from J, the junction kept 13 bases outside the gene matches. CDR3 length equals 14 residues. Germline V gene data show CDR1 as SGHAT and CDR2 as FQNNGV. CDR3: CASTGGRARFRQYF. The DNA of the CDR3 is TGTGCCAGCACGGGCGGGAGGGCCCGTTTTAGGCAGTATTTT.

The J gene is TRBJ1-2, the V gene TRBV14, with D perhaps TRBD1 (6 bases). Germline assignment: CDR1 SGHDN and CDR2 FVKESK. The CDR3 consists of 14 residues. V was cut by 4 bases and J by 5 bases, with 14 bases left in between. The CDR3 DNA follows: TGTGCCAGCAGCCTCCCAGGGGCTTGGTATGGCTACACCTTC. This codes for CASSLPGAWYGYTF.

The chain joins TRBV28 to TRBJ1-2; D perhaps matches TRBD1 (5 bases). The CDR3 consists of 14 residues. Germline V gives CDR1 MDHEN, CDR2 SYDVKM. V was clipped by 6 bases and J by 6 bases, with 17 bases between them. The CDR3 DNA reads TGTGCCAGCAGCCCCGGGGGGGTGGATAATGGCTACACCTTC. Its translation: CASSPGGVDNGYTF.

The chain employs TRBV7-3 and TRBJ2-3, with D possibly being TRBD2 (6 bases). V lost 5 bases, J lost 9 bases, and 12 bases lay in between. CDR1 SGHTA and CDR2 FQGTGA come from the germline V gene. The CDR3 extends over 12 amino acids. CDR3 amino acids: CASSRGLGTQYF. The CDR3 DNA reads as TGTGCCAGCAGCCGGGGGTTGGGGACGCAGTATTTT.

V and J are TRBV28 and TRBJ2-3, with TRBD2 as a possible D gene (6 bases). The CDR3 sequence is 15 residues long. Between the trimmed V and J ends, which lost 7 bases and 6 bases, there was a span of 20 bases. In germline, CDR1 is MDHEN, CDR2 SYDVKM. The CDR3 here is CASKMGTSTGDTQYF. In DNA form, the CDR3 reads TGTGCCAGCAAAATGGGGACTTCCACGGGGGATACGCAGTATTTT.

The DNA for the CDR3 is TGCGCCAGCAGCCAAGTTAGATACAATGAGCAGTTCTTC. Residues: CASSQVRYNEQFF. The chain employs TRBV4-1 and TRBJ2-1; D remains unclear. This CDR3 is 13 amino acids long. Trimming left V 1 base short and J 4 bases short, with 5 bases between. Germline-derived CDR1 and CDR2 are MGHRA and YSYEKL.